These 26 T cell receptor beta chains share one sample of origin, sequenced in a study of blood T cell repertoires in COVID-19. Sequencing was performed with immunoSEQ multiplex PCR; in TCRdb, only in-frame clones are kept and a portion is missing. The data show about 220,000 clones, roughly 84% seen once. Sequenced: PBMCs or T cells enriched from blood (not recorded which). These receptors came from a middle-aged woman who had recovered from COVID-19.

This chain uses TRBV6-1 with TRBJ2-1; TRBD1 might be the D (6 bases). The ends were cut back, 4 bases at V and 8 bases at J, with 21 bases in the middle. This CDR3 has 16 amino acids. Germline V lookup: CDR1 MNHNS, CDR2 SASEGT. The CDR3 sequence: CASSAFTGFAADEQFF. Here the CDR3 DNA reads TGTGCCAGCAGTGCTTTCACAGGGTTCGCGGCCGATGAGCAGTTCTTC.

The V gene is TRBV18, the J gene TRBJ2-1; D ambiguous. The germline V and J ends were trimmed by 2 bases and 1 base, with 12 bases remaining between them. This CDR3 has 16 residues. Germline V CDR1 and CDR2: KGHSH, LQKENI. The CDR3 loop reads CASSPNSLVSYNEQFF. DNA of the CDR3: TGTGCCAGCTCACCAAATAGTCTCGTATCCTACAATGAGCAGTTCTTC.

This chain joins TRBV5-8 and TRBJ1-1, with D possibly TRBD1 on 6 matching bases. V lost 4 bases and J 0 bases, leaving 16 bases between the germline ends. CDR1 and CDR2 from the germline V gene are SGHTS and YDEGEE. The CDR3 extends over 16 amino acids. The CDR3 DNA is TGTGCCAGCAGCCCCCACCCGACAGGAATGAACACTGAAGCTTTCTTT. It is translated as CASSPHPTGMNTEAFF.

This chain connects TRBV5-1 to TRBJ1-6; 8 bases are shared with TRBD1. CDR3 length: 14 residues. The germline gives CDR1 SGHRS, CDR2 YFSETQ. V shed 2 bases and J 10 bases; nucleotides not matched to a gene: 5. CDR3 nucleotides: TGCGCCAGCAGCTTCCGGGACAGGTCCTCACCCCTCCACTTT. This codes for CASSFRDRSSPLHF.

The chain is built from TRBV6-5 and TRBJ2-5; maybe TRBD1 (7 bases). Per the germline V gene, CDR1 is MNHEY and CDR2 is SVGAGI. Trimming took 0 bases from V and 6 from J, leaving 14 bases between them. The CDR3 sequence is 15 residues long. This CDR3 is CASSYSQGGRKTQYF. The CDR3 coding sequence is TGTGCCAGCAGTTACTCGCAGGGGGGTAGGAAGACCCAGTACTTC.

The chain recombines TRBV5-1 with TRBJ2-1; D may be TRBD1 (5 bases). Germline CDR1 reads SGHRS; CDR2 reads YFSETQ. V dropped 4 bases and J dropped 3 bases, with 14 bases sitting between them. The CDR3 loop spans 15 amino acids. CDR3 region: CASSEIPDSYNEQFF. In DNA form, the CDR3 reads TGCGCCAGCAGCGAGATTCCCGACAGCTACAATGAGCAGTTCTTC.

This clone was picked up one time. The chain combines TRBV27 with TRBJ1-1, with D possibly TRBD1 on 6 matching bases. CDR1 MNHEY and CDR2 SMNVEV come from the germline V gene (reference sequence). V lost 0 bases and J lost 11, with 16 bases in between. The CDR3 length is 14 residues. The CDR3 DNA sequence: TGTGCCAGCAGTTTATCGGACAGTACTACGCCGGCTTTCTTT. Protein: CASSLSDSTTPAFF.

CDR3 sequence: CASSFVEGANYGYTF. The CDR3, as DNA: TGTGCCAGCAGCTTCGTAGAAGGGGCTAACTATGGCTACACCTTC. This chain joins TRBV7-2 and TRBJ1-2, with D possibly being TRBD1 (5 bases). Germline V gene data show CDR1 as SGHTA and CDR2 as FQGNSA. There are 15 residues in the CDR3. The V and J ends lost 3 bases and 0 bases respectively, with 11 bases between them. The variable domain in full, completed from reference TRBV7-2 and TRBJ1-2, reads GAGVSQSPSNKVTEKGKDVELRCDPISGHTALYWYRQSLGQGLEFLIYFQGNSAPDKSGLPSDRFSAERTGGSVSTLTIQRTQQEDSAVYLCASSFVEGANYGYTFGSGTRLTVV.

V gene TRBV27 combines with J gene TRBJ2-2; 11 bases line up with TRBD2. This CDR3 has 17 residues. In germline, CDR1 is MNHEY, CDR2 SMNVEV (reference sequence). Losses at the gene ends were 3 bases for V and 1 base for J; bases not matched to a gene: 4. As DNA, the CDR3 is TGTGCCAGCAGTTTGAGACTAGCGGGGCGGAACACCGGGGAGCTGTTTTTT. Translation: CASSLRLAGRNTGELFF.

The chain is built from TRBV10-3 and TRBJ1-4, with D possibly matching TRBD1 (5 bases). Trimming removed 4 bases from V and 7 bases from J, with 10 bases in between. This CDR3 has 13 amino acids. Per germline, CDR1 ENHRY and CDR2 SYGVKD. The DNA for the CDR3 is TGTGCCATCAGTGGGACATTAGGTGAAAAACTGTTTTTT. Its protein product is CAISGTLGEKLFF.

V gene TRBV27 combines with J gene TRBJ2-3; no firm D call. V lost 7 bases and J 0 bases, leaving 17 bases between the germline ends. CDR1 MNHEY and CDR2 SMNVEV come from the germline V gene (reference sequence). The CDR3 totals 16 residues. This CDR3 reads CASTLRPTESTDTQYF. CDR3 coding DNA: TGTGCCAGCACTCTGCGCCCTACGGAGAGCACAGATACGCAGTATTTT.

The chain has TRBV5-1 and TRBJ2-7, with D maybe TRBD2 (7 bases). CDR3 length: 15 residues. The germline V and J ends were trimmed by 4 bases and 1 base, with 15 bases remaining between them. The germline V gene encodes CDR1 SGHRS and CDR2 YFSETQ. The CDR3 spells CASSPEAGTSYEQYF. CDR3 nucleotides: TGCGCCAGCAGCCCGGAAGCGGGGACATCCTACGAGCAGTACTTC. Supplemented by reference TRBV5-1 and TRBJ2-7, the full variable domain reads KAGVTQTPRYLIKTRGQQVTLSCSPISGHRSVSWYQQTPGQGLQFLFEYFSETQRNKGNFPGRFSGRQFSNSRSEMNVSTLELGDSALYLCASSPEAGTSYEQYFGPGTRLTVT.

This chain uses TRBV12-5 with TRBJ1-1; the D gene is possibly TRBD1 (6 bases). Germline CDR1 LGHNT, CDR2 FRNRAP. The CDR3 covers 13 residues. Trimming left V 6 bases short and J 1 base short, with 9 bases between. The CDR3 sequence is CASGSQGNTEAFF. CDR3 DNA sequence: TGTGCTAGTGGCTCACAGGGGAACACTGAAGCTTTCTTT.

The CDR3 sequence: CASSIVETGGEGYTF. CDR3 in DNA: TGTGCCAGTAGTATCGTAGAGACAGGCGGTGAGGGCTACACCTTC. The rearrangement links TRBV19 to TRBJ1-2; D may be TRBD1 (6 bases). CDR3 length: 15 amino acids. Germline V gene sequence: CDR1 LNHDA, CDR2 SQIVND (reference sequence). Trimming removed 3 bases at V and 8 bases at J, with 19 bases between.

The genes are TRBV10-3 and TRBJ1-2; tentatively, D is TRBD1 (6 bases). This CDR3 contains 14 residues. Trimming shortened V by 4 bases and J by 2 bases, and 11 bases separated the two germline ends. Germline V gene lookup returns CDR1 ENHRY and CDR2 SYGVKD. Written as DNA, the CDR3 is TGTGCCATCAGTGGGGCAGGGGCCAACTATGGCTACACCTTC. It encodes CAISGAGANYGYTF.

The chain is built from TRBV6-5 and TRBJ2-7; D possibly corresponds to TRBD2 (6 bases). The V end was cut by 2 bases, the J end by 7 bases, with 12 bases between. There are 13 residues in the CDR3. Germline-derived CDR1 and CDR2 are MNHEY and SVGAGI. The CDR3 region is CASSYDLAKEQYF. CDR3 nucleotide sequence: TGTGCCAGCAGTTACGACCTAGCGAAGGAGCAGTACTTC.

This chain links TRBV13 with TRBJ2-1; TRBD2 matches 7 bases. After removal of 5 bases from V and 4 bases from J, the junction contained 11 bases not matched to a gene. This CDR3 is 16 amino acids long. Germline lookup yields CDR1 PRHDT and CDR2 FYEKMQ (reference sequence). The CDR3 here is CASSQIGGGPYNEQFF. DNA for the CDR3: TGTGCCAGCAGCCAGATCGGGGGAGGGCCTTACAATGAGCAGTTCTTC.

The V gene is TRBV27, the J gene TRBJ1-1, with D possibly TRBD1 on 6 matching bases. Trimming took 3 bases from V and 5 from J, leaving 13 bases between them. Germline CDR1 and CDR2: MNHEY and SMNVEV (reference sequence). The CDR3 consists of 14 residues. CDR3 residues: CASSFVEQGTEAFF. The CDR3 DNA reads as TGTGCCAGCAGTTTCGTAGAACAGGGTACTGAAGCTTTCTTT.

This chain uses TRBV7-2 with TRBJ2-2; 7 positions match TRBD2. In germline, CDR1 is SGHTA, CDR2 FQGNSA. The CDR3 loop spans 15 amino acids. The V and J ends lost 5 bases and 6 bases, in that order; junction bases with no gene match: 9. The CDR3 here is CASSPPLAGAGELFF. The DNA for the CDR3 is TGTGCCAGCAGCCCCCCCTTGGCGGGAGCCGGGGAGCTGTTTTTT.

The CDR3 region has the DNA TGTGCCAGCAGCCAAGATTCTACCTTCCATGGCTACACCTTC. Translated, it gives CASSQDSTFHGYTF. This chain links TRBV3-1 (or the pseudogene TRBV3-2) with TRBJ1-2, with D uncertain. Deletions cut 0 bases from V and 6 bases from J, with 11 bases between. The CDR3 consists of 14 residues. Germline CDR1 reads LGHDT; CDR2 reads YNNKEL (reference sequence).

The chain joins TRBV6-5 to TRBJ1-3; no reliable D call. Germline V lookup: CDR1 MNHEY, CDR2 SVGAGI. The CDR3 extends over 11 amino acids. V shed 2 bases and J shed 8 bases, with 4 bases lying between them. The CDR3 here is CASSYQDTIYF. CDR3 coding DNA: TGTGCCAGCAGTTACCAGGACACCATATATTTT.

V gene TRBV5-1 combines with J gene TRBJ1-5; unclear D gene. The CDR3 covers 14 residues. Trimming shortened V by 0 bases and J by 5 bases, and 9 bases separated the two germline ends. The germline V gene has CDR1 SGHRS and CDR2 YFSETQ. The CDR3 DNA follows: TGCGCCAGCAGCTTGGGGGCCTTAGATCAGCCCCAGCATTTT. Amino acid sequence: CASSLGALDQPQHF.

This chain joins TRBV30 and TRBJ2-2; D is possibly TRBD2 (6 bases). Germline V CDR1 and CDR2: GTSNPN, SVGIG (reference sequence). The CDR3 covers 15 residues. The germline V and J ends were trimmed by 2 bases and 1 base, with 11 bases remaining between them. The CDR3 is CAWSLGGVNTGELFF. In DNA form, the CDR3 reads TGTGCCTGGAGTCTCGGCGGGGTGAACACCGGGGAGCTGTTTTTT.

V and J are TRBV10-1 and TRBJ2-3; 9 bases map to TRBD2. The V and J ends lost 4 bases and 2 bases, in that order; junction bases with no gene match: 4. The CDR3 consists of 15 residues. In germline, CDR1 is WNHNN, CDR2 SYGVQD (reference sequence). In nucleotides, the CDR3 is TGCGCCAGCAGTGGTTCTAGCGGGATCACAGATACGCAGTATTTT. Amino acid sequence: CASSGSSGITDTQYF.

The rearrangement joins TRBV2 to TRBJ2-2; 7 bases match TRBD1. CDR3 length equals 14 residues. Germline V gives CDR1 SNHLY, CDR2 FYNNEI. The trim removed 6 bases at V and 0 bases at J, leaving 1 base unmatched. Here the CDR3 reads CASSGTANTGELFF. CDR3 coding DNA: TGTGCCAGCAGCGGGACAGCGAACACCGGGGAGCTGTTTTTT.

This clone is medium-sized. V usage is TRBV4-2 and J usage is TRBJ2-1; possible D gene TRBD2, 5 bases. V was trimmed by 0 bases and J by 8 bases, leaving 17 bases between them. There are 16 residues in the CDR3. Germline V CDR1 and CDR2: LGHNA, YNFKEQ. The CDR3 sequence: CASSQDLAEGADEQFF. The CDR3 nucleotides read TGTGCCAGCAGCCAAGATCTTGCTGAGGGCGCGGATGAGCAGTTCTTC.